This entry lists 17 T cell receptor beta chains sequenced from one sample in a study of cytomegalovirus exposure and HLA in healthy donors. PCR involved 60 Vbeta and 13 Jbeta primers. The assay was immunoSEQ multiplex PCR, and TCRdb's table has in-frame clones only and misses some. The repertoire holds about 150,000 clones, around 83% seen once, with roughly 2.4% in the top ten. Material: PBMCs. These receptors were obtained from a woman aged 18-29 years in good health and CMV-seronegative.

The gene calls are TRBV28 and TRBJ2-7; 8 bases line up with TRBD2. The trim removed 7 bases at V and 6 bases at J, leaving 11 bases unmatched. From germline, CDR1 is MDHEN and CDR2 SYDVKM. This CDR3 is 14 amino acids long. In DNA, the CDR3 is TGTGCCAGCAATATAGCGGGAACGGGGGGCGAGCAGTACTTC. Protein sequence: CASNIAGTGGEQYF.

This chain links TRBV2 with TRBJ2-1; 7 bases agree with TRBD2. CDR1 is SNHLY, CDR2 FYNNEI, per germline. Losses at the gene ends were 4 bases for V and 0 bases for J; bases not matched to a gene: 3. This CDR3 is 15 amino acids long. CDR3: CASSARGSSYNEQFF. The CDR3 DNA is TGTGCCAGCAGTGCGCGGGGGAGCTCCTACAATGAGCAGTTCTTC.

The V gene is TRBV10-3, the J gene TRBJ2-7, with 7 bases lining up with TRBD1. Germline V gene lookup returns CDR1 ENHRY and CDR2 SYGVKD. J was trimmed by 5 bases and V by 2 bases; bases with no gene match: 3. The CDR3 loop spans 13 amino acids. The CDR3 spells CAISEMTGNEQYF. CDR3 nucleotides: TGTGCCATCAGTGAGATGACAGGGAACGAGCAGTACTTC.

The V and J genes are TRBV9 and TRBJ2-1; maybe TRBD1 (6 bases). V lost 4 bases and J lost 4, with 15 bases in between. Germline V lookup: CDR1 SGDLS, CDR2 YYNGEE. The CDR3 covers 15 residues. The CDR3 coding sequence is TGTGCCAGCAGCCCCCTAGGGGGAACTTACAATGAGCAGTTCTTC. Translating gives CASSPLGGTYNEQFF.

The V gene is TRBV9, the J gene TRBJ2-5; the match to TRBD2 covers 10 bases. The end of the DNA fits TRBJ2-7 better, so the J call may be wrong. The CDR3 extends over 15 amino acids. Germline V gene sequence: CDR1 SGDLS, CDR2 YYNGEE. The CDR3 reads CASSVETSGKGEQYF. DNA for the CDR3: TGTGCCAGCAGCGTAGAAACTAGCGGGAAGGGCGAGCAGTACTTC.

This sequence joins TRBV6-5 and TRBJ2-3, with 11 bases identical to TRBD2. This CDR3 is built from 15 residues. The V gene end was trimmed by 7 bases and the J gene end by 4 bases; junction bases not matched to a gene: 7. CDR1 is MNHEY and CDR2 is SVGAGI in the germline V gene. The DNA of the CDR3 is TGTGCCAGCATGGTAGCGGGGGGGTTCCCAGATACGCAGTATTTT. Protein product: CASMVAGGFPDTQYF.

CDR3 amino acids: CASSVEGSEYNEQFF. CDR3 bases: TGTGCCAGCAGCGTAGAGGGGTCGGAATACAATGAGCAGTTCTTC. The rearrangement links TRBV9 to TRBJ2-1; a weak D match, TRBD1 (5 bases). This CDR3 spans 15 amino acids. Germline CDR1 is SGDLS and CDR2 is YYNGEE. Trimming cost V 0 bases and J 4 bases, with 11 bases left between them.

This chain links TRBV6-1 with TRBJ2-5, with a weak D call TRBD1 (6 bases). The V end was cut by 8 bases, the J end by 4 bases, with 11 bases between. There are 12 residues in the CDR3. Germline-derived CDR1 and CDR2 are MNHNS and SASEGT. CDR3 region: CASRTDGETQYF. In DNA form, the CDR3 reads TGTGCCAGCCGGACAGACGGAGAGACCCAGTACTTC.

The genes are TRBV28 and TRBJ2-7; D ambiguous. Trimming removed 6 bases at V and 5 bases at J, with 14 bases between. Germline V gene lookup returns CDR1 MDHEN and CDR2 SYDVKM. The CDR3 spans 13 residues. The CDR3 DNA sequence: TGTGCCAGCAGCTCCGTAGTGACTGACGAGCAGTACTTC. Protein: CASSSVVTDEQYF.

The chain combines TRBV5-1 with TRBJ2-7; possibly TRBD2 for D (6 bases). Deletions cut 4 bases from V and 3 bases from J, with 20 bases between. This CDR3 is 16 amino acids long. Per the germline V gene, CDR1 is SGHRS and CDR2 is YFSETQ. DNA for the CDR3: TGCGCCAGCAGCCGCCGAAGCGGGCGCGAGAGCTACGAGCAGTACTTC. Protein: CASSRRSGRESYEQYF.

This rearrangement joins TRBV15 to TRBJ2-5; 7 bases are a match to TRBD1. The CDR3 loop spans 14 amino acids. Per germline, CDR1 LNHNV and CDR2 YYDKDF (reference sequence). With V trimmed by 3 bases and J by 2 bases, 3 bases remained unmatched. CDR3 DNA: TGTGCCACCAGCAGGGACAGGAGGCAAGAGACCCAGTACTTC. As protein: CATSRDRRQETQYF. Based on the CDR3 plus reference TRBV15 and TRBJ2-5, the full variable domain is DAMVIQNPRYQVTQFGKPVTLSCSQTLNHNVMYWYQQKSSQAPKLLFHYYDKDFNNEADTPDNFQSRRPNTSFCFLDIRSPGLGDTAMYLCATSRDRRQETQYFGPGTRLLVL.

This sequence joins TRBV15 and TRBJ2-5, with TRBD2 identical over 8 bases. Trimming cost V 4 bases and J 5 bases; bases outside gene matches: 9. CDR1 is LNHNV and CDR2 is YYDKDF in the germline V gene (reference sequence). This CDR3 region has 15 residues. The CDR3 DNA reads TGTGCCACCAGCACCCATACTACGGGGGGGGAGACCCAGTACTTC. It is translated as CATSTHTTGGETQYF.

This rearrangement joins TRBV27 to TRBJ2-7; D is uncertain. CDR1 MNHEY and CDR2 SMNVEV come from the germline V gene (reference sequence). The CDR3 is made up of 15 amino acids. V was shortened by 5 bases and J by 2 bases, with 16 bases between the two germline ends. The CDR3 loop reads CASSQESLRPYEQYF. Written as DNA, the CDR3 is TGTGCCAGCAGTCAGGAATCCCTTCGGCCCTACGAGCAGTACTTC.

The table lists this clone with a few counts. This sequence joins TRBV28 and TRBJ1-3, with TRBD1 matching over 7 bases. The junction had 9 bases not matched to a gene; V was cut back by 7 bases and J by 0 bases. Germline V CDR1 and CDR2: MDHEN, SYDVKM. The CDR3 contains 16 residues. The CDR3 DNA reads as TGTGCCAGCAAGCGTATAGGACAGGTCTCTGGAAACACCATATATTTT. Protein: CASKRIGQVSGNTIYF.

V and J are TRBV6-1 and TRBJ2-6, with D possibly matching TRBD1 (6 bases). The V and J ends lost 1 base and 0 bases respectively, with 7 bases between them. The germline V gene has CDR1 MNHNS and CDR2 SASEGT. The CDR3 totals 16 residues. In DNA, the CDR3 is TGTGCCAGCAGTGAAGAAGGGGGCTCTGGGGCCAACGTCCTGACTTTC. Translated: CASSEEGGSGANVLTF.

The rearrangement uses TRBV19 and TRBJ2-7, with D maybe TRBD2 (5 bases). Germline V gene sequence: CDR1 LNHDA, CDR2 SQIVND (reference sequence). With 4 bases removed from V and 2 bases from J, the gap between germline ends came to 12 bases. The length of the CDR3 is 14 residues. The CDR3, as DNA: TGTGCCAGTAGTACCCCCGGACTCCCCTACGAGCAGTACTTC. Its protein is CASSTPGLPYEQYF. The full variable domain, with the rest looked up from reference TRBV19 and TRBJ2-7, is DGGITQSPKYLFRKEGQNVTLSCEQNLNHDAMYWYRQDPGQGLRLIYYSQIVNDFQKGDIAEGYSVSREKKESFPLTVTSAQKNPTAFYLCASSTPGLPYEQYFGPGTRLTVT.

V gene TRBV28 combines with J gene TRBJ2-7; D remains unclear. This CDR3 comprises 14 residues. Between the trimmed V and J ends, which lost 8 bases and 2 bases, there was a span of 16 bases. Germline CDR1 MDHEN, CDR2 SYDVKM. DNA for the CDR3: TGTGCCAGCTTTGGTCCACTCCCGACCTACGAGCAGTACTTC. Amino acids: CASFGPLPTYEQYF.